These 21 T cell receptor beta chains were sequenced from one sample in a study of cytomegalovirus exposure and HLA in healthy donors. PCR used 60 Vbeta primers and 13 Jbeta primers. Sequencing was performed with immunoSEQ multiplex PCR; in TCRdb, only in-frame clones are kept and a portion is missing. The table has about 180,000 clones, 65% to 85% seen once; the top ten hold less than 1.5%. The sequenced sample was PBMCs. The receptors shown here come from a girl aged 5 to 17 in good health and CMV-seropositive.

The V gene is TRBV29-1, the J gene TRBJ2-2, with TRBD2 matching over 8 bases. Germline assignment: CDR1 SQVTM and CDR2 ANQGSEA. Unmatched junction bases numbered 3, after V lost 3 bases and J lost 0 bases. The CDR3 extends over 15 amino acids. The CDR3: CSVDTSGANTGELFF. The CDR3 DNA reads TGCAGCGTTGATACTAGCGGAGCGAACACCGGGGAGCTGTTTTTT.

The J gene is TRBJ2-5, the V gene TRBV18, with 8 bases fitting TRBD2. This CDR3 is 15 amino acids long. Germline CDR1 is KGHSH and CDR2 is LQKENI. The junction had 4 bases not matched to a gene; V was cut back by 2 bases and J by 2 bases. DNA for the CDR3: TGTGCCAGCTCACCAGCAGGGACTAGTCAAGAGACCCAGTACTTC. Amino acid sequence: CASSPAGTSQETQYF.

The chain uses TRBV5-5 and TRBJ2-3; 9 bases match TRBD1. The V gene end was trimmed by 4 bases and the J gene end by 2 bases; junction bases not matched to a gene: 14. The CDR3 runs 18 residues. CDR1 SGHKS and CDR2 YYEKEE come from the germline V gene (reference sequence). CDR3 in DNA: TGTGCCAGCAGCGTCGACAGGGGGAGGCTCTCCGCCACAGATACGCAGTATTTT. Amino acid sequence: CASSVDRGRLSATDTQYF.

This rearrangement joins TRBV30 to TRBJ2-7; 8 bases fit TRBD2. The CDR3 loop spans 16 amino acids. Trimming took 2 bases from V and 4 from J; bases not matched to a gene: 13. Germline CDR1 and CDR2: GTSNPN and SVGIG (reference sequence). Here the CDR3 DNA reads TGTGCCTGGAGTACCTCGGGGGGGCCCATCAAGTACGAGCAGTACTTC. Translation: CAWSTSGGPIKYEQYF.

The J gene is TRBJ2-1, the V gene TRBV29-1; a weak D match, TRBD2 (6 bases). The CDR3 sequence is 14 residues long. Trimming removed 3 bases at V and 4 bases at J, with 13 bases between. Germline values: CDR1 SQVTM, CDR2 ANQGSEA. The CDR3 DNA follows: TGCAGCGTTGAGGGGCGGGGTACTTACAATGAGCAGTTCTTC. It specifies CSVEGRGTYNEQFF.

This clone was recorded a few times. The chain has TRBV4-1 and TRBJ2-2; maybe TRBD2 (6 bases). This CDR3 contains 17 residues. Germline V gene sequence: CDR1 MGHRA, CDR2 YSYEKL. V was trimmed by 1 base and J by 5 bases, leaving 17 bases between them. The CDR3: CASSQGDGSTPTGELFF. The CDR3 DNA sequence: TGCGCCAGCAGCCAAGGAGACGGGAGCACCCCTACCGGGGAGCTGTTTTTT.

The genes are TRBV4-1 and TRBJ2-3; D unresolved. The CDR3 loop spans 16 amino acids. The germline V gene encodes CDR1 MGHRA and CDR2 YSYEKL. Trimming removed 4 bases from V and 4 bases from J, with 18 bases in between. The CDR3 protein is CASSPSPSVSSDTQYF. CDR3 nucleotides: TGCGCCAGCAGCCCTTCGCCGTCCGTGAGTTCAGATACGCAGTATTTT.

This rearrangement joins TRBV4-2 to TRBJ1-1; 8 nucleotides line up with TRBD1. Trimming cost V 4 bases and J 1 base; bases outside gene matches: 8. Germline CDR1 is LGHNA and CDR2 is YNFKEQ. The CDR3 extends over 16 amino acids. The CDR3, as DNA: TGTGCCAGCAGCCCAAAGGTGGACAGGGCGAACACTGAAGCTTTCTTT. The encoded protein is CASSPKVDRANTEAFF.

The gene calls are TRBV5-1 and TRBJ2-2, with 8 bases that match TRBD1. The junction had 7 bases not matched to a gene; V was cut back by 5 bases and J by 1 base. This CDR3 is 16 amino acids long. In germline, CDR1 is SGHRS, CDR2 YFSETQ. The CDR3 sequence is CASSPQGARNTGELFF. The CDR3 bases are TGCGCCAGCAGTCCTCAGGGGGCCCGGAACACCGGGGAGCTGTTTTTT. Full variable domain (rest looked up from reference TRBV5-1 and TRBJ2-2): KAGVTQTPRYLIKTRGQQVTLSCSPISGHRSVSWYQQTPGQGLQFLFEYFSETQRNKGNFPGRFSGRQFSNSRSEMNVSTLELGDSALYLCASSPQGARNTGELFFGEGSRLTVL.

The table lists this clone with a few counts. This chain joins TRBV5-6 and TRBJ2-6; D uncertain. Trimming shortened V by 2 bases and J by 0 bases, and 6 bases separated the two germline ends. This CDR3 contains 15 residues. CDR1 and CDR2 from the germline V gene are SGHDT and YYEEEE. For the CDR3, the DNA is TGTGCCAGCAGCTTAGATAGCTCTGGGGCCAACGTCCTGACTTTC. Its protein product is CASSLDSSGANVLTF. Using reference TRBV5-6 and TRBJ2-6 for the parts outside the CDR3, the full variable domain is DAGVTQSPTHLIKTRGQQVTLRCSPKSGHDTVSWYQQALGQGPQFIFQYYEEEERQRGNFPDRFSGHQFPNYSSELNVNALLLGDSALYLCASSLDSSGANVLTFGAGSRLTVL.

The genes are TRBV2 and TRBJ2-1; D uncertain. Germline CDR1 reads SNHLY; CDR2 reads FYNNEI. CDR3 length equals 11 residues. Trimming stripped 5 bases from V and 10 bases from J, with 9 bases between. CDR3 nucleotide sequence: TGTGCCAGCAGTAGGCTGAGGGAGCAGTTCTTC. Protein sequence: CASSRLREQFF. The entire variable domain, with the rest obtained from reference TRBV2 and TRBJ2-1, is as follows: EPEVTQTPSHQVTQMGQEVILRCVPISNHLYFYWYRQILGQKVEFLVSFYNNEISEKSEIFDDQFSVERPDGSNFTLKIRSTKLEDSAMYFCASSRLREQFFGPGTRLTVL.

As DNA, the CDR3 is TGTGCCATCAGTGAGGGTACAGGAGGGGCCAATCAGCCCCAGCATTTT. This translates into CAISEGTGGANQPQHF. This chain joins TRBV10-3 and TRBJ1-5; D is possibly TRBD1 (5 bases). CDR1 is ENHRY, CDR2 SYGVKD, per germline. Trimming removed 2 bases at V and 3 bases at J, with 14 bases between. The length of the CDR3 is 16 residues.

This clone came up a few times. The V and J genes are TRBV6-5 and TRBJ2-4; a possible D gene is TRBD1 (6 bases). Trimming took off 0 bases at V and 4 bases at J, with 13 bases between the two ends. CDR1 is MNHEY and CDR2 is SVGAGI in the germline V gene. The CDR3 is made up of 16 amino acids. The CDR3 coding sequence is TGTGCCAGCAGTTACTCGAGACAGGACTTAAAAAACATTCAGTACTTC. Protein sequence: CASSYSRQDLKNIQYF.

The chain has TRBV5-1 and TRBJ2-7; maybe TRBD1 (5 bases). The CDR3 is 13 residues long. Germline lookup yields CDR1 SGHRS and CDR2 YFSETQ. Trimming cost V 3 bases and J 3 bases, with 10 bases left between them. For the CDR3, the DNA is TGCGCCAGCAGCTCGACGCAGGGCTACGAGCAGTACTTC. It yields the protein CASSSTQGYEQYF.

V usage is TRBV11-3 and J usage is TRBJ2-2, with D tentatively TRBD1 (6 bases). From germline, CDR1 is SGHNT and CDR2 YENEEA. Trimming pared 1 base from V and 2 bases from J, leaving 8 bases between. The CDR3 has 15 amino acids. CDR3 bases: TGTGCCAGCAGCTTAGGGACAGCAAACACCGGGGAGCTGTTTTTT. Protein: CASSLGTANTGELFF.

The CDR3 coding sequence is TGTGCCAGCAGCCGTCTTGACACTCCAACTAATGAAAAACTGTTTTTT. This sequence encodes CASSRLDTPTNEKLFF. The genes are TRBV5-6 and TRBJ1-4, with D uncertain. Germline V gives CDR1 SGHDT, CDR2 YYEEEE. Trimming shortened V by 4 bases and J by 0 bases, and 13 bases separated the two germline ends. The CDR3 runs to 16 residues.

The chain combines TRBV5-1 with TRBJ2-5; 13 nucleotides agree with TRBD2. V was pared by 4 bases and J by 4 bases, with 1 base of the junction left unmatched. The germline V gene encodes CDR1 SGHRS and CDR2 YFSETQ. This CDR3 region has 14 residues. CDR3 coding DNA: TGCGCCAGCAGCAGGACTAGCGGGAGAGAGACCCAGTACTTC. It encodes CASSRTSGRETQYF. The full variable domain, completed using reference TRBV5-1 and TRBJ2-5, is KAGVTQTPRYLIKTRGQQVTLSCSPISGHRSVSWYQQTPGQGLQFLFEYFSETQRNKGNFPGRFSGRQFSNSRSEMNVSTLELGDSALYLCASSRTSGRETQYFGPGTRLLVL.

The rearrangement joins TRBV14 to TRBJ2-2, with a tentative D call TRBD1 (6 bases). Germline CDR1 reads SGHDN; CDR2 reads FVKESK. The CDR3 totals 16 residues. Trimming took 0 bases from V and 3 from J, leaving 11 bases between them. CDR3 loop: CASSQEAGEYTGELFF. The CDR3 DNA reads as TGTGCCAGCAGCCAAGAGGCAGGGGAGTACACCGGGGAGCTGTTTTTT. Together with reference TRBV14 and TRBJ2-2, the CDR3 gives the full variable domain: EAGVTQFPSHSVIEKGQTVTLRCDPISGHDNLYWYRRVMGKEIKFLLHFVKESKQDESGMPNNRFLAERTGGTYSTLKVQPAELEDSGVYFCASSQEAGEYTGELFFGEGSRLTVL.

This clone occurred once. The chain recombines TRBV9 with TRBJ2-7, with TRBD2 matching 14 bases. The germline V gene has CDR1 SGDLS and CDR2 YYNGEE. V gave up 4 bases and J gave up 7 bases; unmatched junction bases: 10. The CDR3 totals 16 residues. CDR3 region: CASSPLGGLAGEEQYF. The CDR3 DNA reads as TGTGCCAGCAGCCCCCTTGGGGGACTAGCGGGGGAAGAGCAGTACTTC. Based on the CDR3 plus reference TRBV9 and TRBJ2-7, the full variable domain is DSGVTQTPKHLITATGQRVTLRCSPRSGDLSVYWYQQSLDQGLQFLIQYYNGEERAKGNILERFSAQQFPDLHSELNLSSLELGDSALYFCASSPLGGLAGEEQYFGPGTRLTVT.

This clone was detected a few times. The chain has TRBV7-9 and TRBJ2-6; 8 bases match TRBD1. The CDR3 contains 18 residues. Trimming at V came to 5 bases and at J to 4 bases, leaving 13 bases not matched to a gene. Germline V gives CDR1 SEHNR, CDR2 FQNEAQ (reference sequence). In DNA, the CDR3 is TGTGCCAGCAGCGGACAACCGACAGGGGCAAGGGGGGCCAACGTCCTGACTTTC. Its translation is CASSGQPTGARGANVLTF.

The chain is built from TRBV5-4 and TRBJ2-1, with 7 bases identical to TRBD2. Germline CDR1 and CDR2: SGHNT and YYREEE (reference sequence). This CDR3 has 15 residues. Trimming at V came to 2 bases and at J to 5 bases, leaving 7 bases not matched to a gene. In nucleotides, the CDR3 is TGTGCCAGCAGCTTTGCGGGAGCCTTAGACAATGAGCAGTTCTTC. Translating it yields CASSFAGALDNEQFF.